This entry lists 21 T cell receptor beta chains sequenced from one sample in a study of regulatory T cells in long-lasting Graves disease. In building TCR beta libraries, iRepertoire HTBI primers were used together with Arm-PCR of CDR3 regions. TCRdb processed the multiplex PCR reads anew with MiXCR; each CDR3 protein has one entry. The table has about 350,000 distinct CDR3 sequences, 15% to 20% seen once; the top ten hold 20% to 25%. As for time point: newly diagnosed GD, antithyroid drugs for less than 3 months. PBMC RNA was the source of the TCR library. The data were also submitted as part of a second study, on T cells in Graves' hyperthyroidism and ophthalmopathy.

Sequenced here: peripheral blood mononuclear cells (PBMCs), sampled at new diagnosis, from a patient treated with antithyroid drugs. These receptors originate from a woman under 30 with Graves disease.

This clonotype occurred many times. The V call is TRBV7-2, the J call TRBJ1-2, with 7 bases aligning to TRBD1. Germline V gene lookup returns CDR1 SGHTA and CDR2 FQGNSA. CDR3 length equals 15 residues. J gave up 4 bases and V 5 bases, and 10 bases lay outside the gene matches. Written as DNA, the CDR3 is TGTGCCAGCAGCCTAAGGACAGGAGGATCCTATGGCTACACCTTC. It is translated as CASSLRTGGSYGYTF.

This clonotype occurred many times. The chain is built from TRBV6-1 and TRBJ2-7, with D possibly TRBD1 on 5 matching bases. V was shortened by 6 bases and J by 1 base, with 13 bases between the two germline ends. From germline, CDR1 is MNHNS and CDR2 SASEGT. CDR3 length: 14 residues. The CDR3 bases are TGTGCCAGCAGCCCCCGTCCAGGGTCCTACGAGCAGTACTTC. This codes for CASSPRPGSYEQYF.

There are a few counts of this clonotype. The chain links TRBV9 to TRBJ1-4; D is unresolved. The V gene's germline CDR1 is SGDLS and CDR2 YYNGEE. This CDR3 contains 17 residues. V lost 0 bases, J lost 6 bases, and 18 bases lay in between. The CDR3 region is CASSVEGEGVFHEKLFF. CDR3 DNA sequence: TGTGCCAGCAGCGTAGAGGGAGAGGGCGTTTTTCATGAAAAACTGTTTTTT.

This clonotype came up many times. The V and J genes are TRBV5-1 and TRBJ2-1; D is perhaps TRBD2 (5 bases). Germline loops: CDR1 SGHRS, CDR2 YFSETQ. The CDR3 loop spans 14 amino acids. Trimming removed 4 bases at V and 8 bases at J, with 16 bases between. The CDR3 sequence: CASSNGLAGDEQFF. The CDR3 DNA reads as TGCGCCAGCAGCAATGGACTCGCCGGGGATGAGCAGTTCTTC.

This clonotype was counted only a few times. This chain joins TRBV20-1 and TRBJ2-3, with 9 bases matching TRBD2. The CDR3 runs to 14 residues. The V gene end was trimmed by 6 bases and the J gene end by 2 bases; junction bases not matched to a gene: 6. The germline V gene has CDR1 DFQATT and CDR2 SNEGSKA (reference sequence). The CDR3 DNA follows: TGCAGTGCAGTAGCGGGGGTTAACACAGATACGCAGTATTTT. Translation gives CSAVAGVNTDTQYF.

Remarks on this clonotype: A single base separates this from a much larger clone, so it may be a read error. This chain joins TRBV6-2 or TRBV6-3 and TRBJ2-2; 7 nucleotides line up with TRBD1. Germline-derived CDR1 and CDR2 are MNHEY and SVGEGT. This CDR3 has 14 residues. The CDR3 nucleotides read TGTGCCAGCAAACCGGGGACAGAGACCGGGAAGCTGTTTTTT. It translates to CASKPGTETGKLFF.

V gene TRBV28 combines with J gene TRBJ2-5, with 7 bases lining up with TRBD1. The germline V gene encodes CDR1 MDHEN and CDR2 SYDVKM. CDR3 length equals 14 residues. Losses at the gene ends were 3 bases for V and 3 bases for J; bases not matched to a gene: 4. CDR3 in DNA: TGTGCCAGCAGTTTCCCAACAGGGGAAGAGACCCAGTACTTC. Its protein product is CASSFPTGEETQYF.

Concerning this clonotype itself: It may be a read error: a sequence one base away is much more abundant. The genes are TRBV13 and TRBJ2-1, with 8 nucleotides matching TRBD1. Per germline, CDR1 PRHDT and CDR2 FYEKMQ (reference sequence). CDR3 length: 13 residues. CDR3 sequence (DNA): TGTGTCAGCAGGCGGACAGGGATGAATGAGCAGTTCTTC. Translation gives CVSRRTGMNEQFF.

The chain employs TRBV15 and TRBJ1-1, with 7 positions matching TRBD1. This CDR3 is 15 amino acids long. V lost 0 bases to trimming and J lost 0 bases; unmatched junction nucleotides: 1. Germline CDR1 and CDR2: LNHNV and YYDKDF (reference sequence). In nucleotides, the CDR3 is TGTGCCACCAGCAGAGACAGGGGGGTGAACACTGAAGCTTTCTTT. Residues: CATSRDRGVNTEAFF.

This clonotype has a count of ten or more. The CDR3 DNA reads TGTGCCAGCAGTTTAATAGCGGGGATAACAGATACGCAGTATTTT. Translating it yields CASSLIAGITDTQYF. The chain joins TRBV12-3 or TRBV12-4 to TRBJ2-3; TRBD2 matches 8 bases. V gave up 2 bases and J gave up 3 bases; unmatched junction bases: 4. The CDR3 extends over 15 amino acids.

This clonotype was detected only a few times. The rearrangement uses TRBV27 and TRBJ1-6; D might be TRBD1 (5 bases). CDR1 is MNHEY, CDR2 SMNVEV, per germline (reference sequence). CDR3 length: 13 residues. The V end was cut by 5 bases, the J end by 8 bases, with 10 bases between. The CDR3 loop is CASSTGGYSPLHF. The CDR3 coding sequence is TGTGCCAGCAGTACCGGGGGGTATTCACCCCTCCACTTT.

Many counts were recorded for this clonotype. The rearrangement joins TRBV5-1 to TRBJ2-1, with D perhaps TRBD2 (6 bases). The germline V gene encodes CDR1 SGHRS and CDR2 YFSETQ. Trimming took 2 bases from V and 2 from J, leaving 14 bases between them. The CDR3 has 16 residues. The CDR3 spells CASSFSGERAYNEQFF. In DNA, the CDR3 is TGCGCCAGCAGCTTCTCGGGGGAGCGGGCCTACAATGAGCAGTTCTTC.

This clonotype was picked up a small number of times. The V and J genes are TRBV5-1 and TRBJ1-1; D ambiguous. The V gene's germline CDR1 is SGHRS and CDR2 YFSETQ. Trimming cost V 6 bases and J 4 bases, with 22 bases left between them. This CDR3 contains 16 residues. CDR3 nucleotide sequence: TGCGCCAGCACCCTTGTTGGTGGGCAGGCGGGCACTGAAGCTTTCTTT. The encoded protein is CASTLVGGQAGTEAFF.

The table lists this clonotype with many counts. V and J are TRBV3-1 and TRBJ1-1, with 8 nucleotides matching TRBD1. Germline V CDR1 and CDR2: LGHDT, YNNKEL (reference sequence). The CDR3 extends over 15 amino acids. V shed 4 bases, J shed 1 base, and the junction held 5 bases outside the gene matches. CDR3 bases: TGTGCCAGCAGCCGTGGGGGGACAGGGAACACTGAAGCTTTCTTT. This translates into CASSRGGTGNTEAFF.

V gene TRBV4-1 combines with J gene TRBJ2-2; tentative D call: TRBD1 (5 bases). Germline V CDR1 and CDR2: MGHRA, YSYEKL. V lost 0 bases and J 5 bases, leaving 16 bases between the germline ends. This CDR3 region has 17 residues. CDR3 sequence: CASSQDRDSLGTGELFF. In nucleotides, the CDR3 is TGCGCCAGCAGCCAAGATAGAGACAGCCTGGGGACCGGGGAGCTGTTTTTT.

Turning to this clonotype: A much more abundant neighbour one base away suggests this may be a read error. The V gene is TRBV3-1, the J gene TRBJ2-1; 11 positions match TRBD1. The CDR3 extends over 18 amino acids. Germline lookup yields CDR1 LGHDT and CDR2 YNNKEL (reference sequence). This CDR3 is CASSTNFPRDRGYNDQFF. Here the CDR3 DNA reads TGTGCCAGCAGCACCAATTTCCCCCGGGACAGGGGGTACAATGATCAGTTCTTC.

The table lists this clonotype with a few counts. The chain combines TRBV5-1 with TRBJ2-5; TRBD1 matches 10 bases. V trimming: 4 bases; J trimming: 5 bases; junction bases outside the gene matches: 8. The CDR3 extends over 15 amino acids. CDR1 SGHRS and CDR2 YFSETQ come from the germline V gene. CDR3 residues: CASSGGQGLGETQYF. The CDR3 DNA reads TGCGCCAGCAGCGGGGGACAGGGGCTGGGGGAGACCCAGTACTTC.

The V call is TRBV9, the J call TRBJ2-5; the D gene is possibly TRBD2 (6 bases). Looked up from germline, CDR1 is SGDLS and CDR2 is YYNGEE. The V gene lost 4 bases and the J gene lost 1 base, with 14 bases spanning the gap. The CDR3 is 15 amino acids. The CDR3 here is CASSFGGGPQETQYF. Here the CDR3 DNA reads TGTGCCAGCAGCTTCGGGGGAGGCCCCCAAGAGACCCAGTACTTC.

This clonotype was detected a few times. The gene calls are TRBV20-1 and TRBJ1-5; 7 bases align to TRBD1. The CDR3 sequence is 15 residues long. Trimming at V came to 3 bases and at J to 0 bases, leaving 5 bases not matched to a gene. Germline lookup yields CDR1 DFQATT and CDR2 SNEGSKA (reference sequence). The CDR3 loop reads CSASGQAYSNQPQHF. CDR3 coding DNA: TGCAGTGCTAGTGGACAGGCTTATAGCAATCAGCCCCAGCATTTT.

This chain joins TRBV4-1 and TRBJ2-1; D unresolved. Per the germline V gene, CDR1 is MGHRA and CDR2 is YSYEKL. Trimming took 0 bases from V and 2 from J, leaving 8 bases between them. The CDR3 has 15 residues. The CDR3 DNA reads as TGCGCCAGCAGCCAAGATCTTGGGGCCTACAATGAGCAGTTCTTC. This encodes CASSQDLGAYNEQFF.

Ten or more counts support this clonotype. An end of the junction does not agree with germline; a read error may underlie this. This chain uses TRBV12-3 or TRBV12-4 with TRBJ2-1, with a possible D match to TRBD2 (6 bases). This CDR3 is built from 12 residues. CDR3 residues: CASRAPPGVAAF. DNA for the CDR3: TGTGCCAGCAGGGCCCCCCCGGGGGTGGCCGCCTTC.